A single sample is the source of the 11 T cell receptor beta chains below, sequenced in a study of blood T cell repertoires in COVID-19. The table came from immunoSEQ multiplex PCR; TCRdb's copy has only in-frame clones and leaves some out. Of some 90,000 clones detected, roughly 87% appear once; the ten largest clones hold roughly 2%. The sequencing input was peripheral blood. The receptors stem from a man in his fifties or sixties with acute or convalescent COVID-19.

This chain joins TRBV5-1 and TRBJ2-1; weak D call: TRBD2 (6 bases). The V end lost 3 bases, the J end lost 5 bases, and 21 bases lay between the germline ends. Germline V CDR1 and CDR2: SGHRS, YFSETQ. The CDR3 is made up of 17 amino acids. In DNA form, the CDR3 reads TGCGCCAGCAGCTCCCTGGGTCGCGGGGACGGGGACAATGAGCAGTTCTTC. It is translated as CASSSLGRGDGDNEQFF.

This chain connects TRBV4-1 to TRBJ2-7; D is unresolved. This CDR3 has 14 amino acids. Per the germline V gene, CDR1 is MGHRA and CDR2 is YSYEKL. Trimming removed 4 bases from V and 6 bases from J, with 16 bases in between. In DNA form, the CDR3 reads TGCGCCAGCAGCCCGTTCCCGGTACGTGGCGAGCAGTACGTC. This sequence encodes CASSPFPVRGEQYV.

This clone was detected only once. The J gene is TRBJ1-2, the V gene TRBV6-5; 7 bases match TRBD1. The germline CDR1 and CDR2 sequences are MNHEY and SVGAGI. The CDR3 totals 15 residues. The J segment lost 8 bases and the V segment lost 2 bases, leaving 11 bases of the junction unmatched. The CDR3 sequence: CASSYRSTGLNGYTF. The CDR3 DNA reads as TGTGCCAGCAGTTACCGGTCGACAGGGTTAAACGGCTACACCTTC.

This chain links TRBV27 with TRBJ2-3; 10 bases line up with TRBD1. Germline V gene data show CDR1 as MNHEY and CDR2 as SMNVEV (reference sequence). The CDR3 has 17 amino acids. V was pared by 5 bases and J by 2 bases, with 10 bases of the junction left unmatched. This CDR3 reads CASSPLPGTGDTDTQYF. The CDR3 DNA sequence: TGTGCCAGCAGTCCACTCCCCGGGACAGGGGACACAGATACGCAGTATTTT.

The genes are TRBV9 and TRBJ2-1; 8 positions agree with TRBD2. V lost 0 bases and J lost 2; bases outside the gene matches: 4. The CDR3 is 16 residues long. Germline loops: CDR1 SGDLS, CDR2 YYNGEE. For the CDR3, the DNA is TGTGCCAGCAGCGTAGCTGACGGGAGGGCCTACAATGAGCAGTTCTTC. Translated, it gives CASSVADGRAYNEQFF.

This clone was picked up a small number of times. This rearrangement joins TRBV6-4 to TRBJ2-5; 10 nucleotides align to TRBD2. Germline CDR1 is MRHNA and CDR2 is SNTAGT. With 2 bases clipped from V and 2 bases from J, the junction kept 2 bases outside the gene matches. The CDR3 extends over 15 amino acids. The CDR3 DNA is TGTGCCAGCAGTGACGGACTAGCGGTTCAAGAGACCCAGTACTTC. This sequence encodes CASSDGLAVQETQYF.

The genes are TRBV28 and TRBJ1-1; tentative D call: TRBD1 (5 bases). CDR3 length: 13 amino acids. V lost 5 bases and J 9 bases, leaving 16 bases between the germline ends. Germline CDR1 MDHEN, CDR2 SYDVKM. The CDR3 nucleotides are TGTGCCAGCAGTCCATTCCGGGGGTTAAAAGCTTTCTTT. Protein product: CASSPFRGLKAFF.

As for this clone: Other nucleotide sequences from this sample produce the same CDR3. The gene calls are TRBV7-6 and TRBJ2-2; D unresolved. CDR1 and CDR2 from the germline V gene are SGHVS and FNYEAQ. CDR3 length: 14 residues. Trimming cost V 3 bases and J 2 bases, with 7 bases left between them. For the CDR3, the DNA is TGTGCCAGCAGCTTTGCAGGCAACACCGGGGAGCTGTTTTTT. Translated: CASSFAGNTGELFF.

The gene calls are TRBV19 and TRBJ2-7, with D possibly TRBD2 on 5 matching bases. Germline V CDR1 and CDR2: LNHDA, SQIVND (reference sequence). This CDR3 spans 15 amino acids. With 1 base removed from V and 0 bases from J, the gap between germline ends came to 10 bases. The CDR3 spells CASSIAPSGSYEQYF. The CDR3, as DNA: TGTGCCAGTAGTATAGCCCCAAGCGGCTCCTACGAGCAGTACTTC.

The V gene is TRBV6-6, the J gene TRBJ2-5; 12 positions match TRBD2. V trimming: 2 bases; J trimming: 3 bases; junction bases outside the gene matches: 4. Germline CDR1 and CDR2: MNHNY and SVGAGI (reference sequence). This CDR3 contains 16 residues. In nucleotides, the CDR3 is TGTGCCAGCAGTTACAAACTAGCGGGGGGTAAAGAGACCCAGTACTTC. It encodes CASSYKLAGGKETQYF.

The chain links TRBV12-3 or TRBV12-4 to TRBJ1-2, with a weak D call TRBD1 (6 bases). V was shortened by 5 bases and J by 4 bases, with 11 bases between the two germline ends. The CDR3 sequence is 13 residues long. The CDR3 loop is CASSRDTAYGYTF. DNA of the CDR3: TGTGCCAGCAGTCGGGACACGGCCTATGGCTACACCTTC.